The 5 T cell receptor beta chains listed next were all sequenced from one sample in a study of identical twins. Via MiXCR, TCRdb re-called the 5' RACE reads, giving one row per CDR3 protein. Among 700,000 or so distinct CDR3 sequences listed, over 8.5% were seen once. These sequences were also reported in another study, on yellow fever vaccine responses in identical twins.

Sequencing was done on a sample of PBMCs. These receptors were obtained from a woman between 18 and 29 years old in good health.

The V call is TRBV19, the J call TRBJ2-2, with D possibly TRBD2 on 5 matching bases. Germline lookup yields CDR1 LNHDA and CDR2 SQIVND (reference sequence). This CDR3 is 15 amino acids long. The V and J ends lost 2 bases and 6 bases respectively, with 13 bases between them. In nucleotides, the CDR3 is TGTGCCAGTAGTATATCACCCTCGGGGTCCGGGGAGCTGTTTTTT. Translated: CASSISPSGSGELFF.

This clonotype was recorded many times. V is TRBV5-1 and J is TRBJ1-1; a possible D gene is TRBD1 (6 bases). The V end lost 4 bases, the J end lost 1 base, and 11 bases lay between the germline ends. The CDR3 has 14 amino acids. The germline V gene encodes CDR1 SGHRS and CDR2 YFSETQ. CDR3: CASSVTTGNTEAFF. The CDR3 nucleotides read TGCGCCAGCAGCGTGACGACAGGGAACACTGAAGCTTTCTTT.

The chain couples TRBV20-1 to TRBJ1-5, with a tentative D call TRBD1 (6 bases). CDR3 length equals 15 residues. V was trimmed by 5 bases and J by 1 base, leaving 15 bases between them. Germline-derived CDR1 and CDR2 are DFQATT and SNEGSKA (reference sequence). CDR3 bases: TGCAGTGCTTTCAGAACAGGGATCAGCAATCAGCCCCAGCATTTT. Residues: CSAFRTGISNQPQHF.

This clonotype appeared many times. The rearrangement joins TRBV20-1 to TRBJ2-7, with 10 bases lining up with TRBD2. There are 14 residues in the CDR3. The germline CDR1 and CDR2 sequences are DFQATT and SNEGSKA (reference sequence). The J segment lost 4 bases and the V segment lost 3 bases, leaving 6 bases of the junction unmatched. CDR3 DNA: TGCAGTGCTAGGTCGCCTAGCGGGGGTTACGAGCAGTACTTC. Encoded protein: CSARSPSGGYEQYF.

CDR3 residues: CSVKPRATGVEQFF. CDR3 DNA: TGCAGTGTTAAGCCCCGAGCCACAGGGGTCGAGCAGTTCTTC. This chain links TRBV20-1 with TRBJ2-1; 7 nucleotides agree with TRBD1. The CDR3 consists of 14 residues. V was clipped by 7 bases and J by 10 bases; unmatched bases: 16. CDR1 DFQATT and CDR2 SNEGSKA come from the germline V gene (reference sequence).